These 13 T cell receptor beta chains originate from one sample sequenced in a study of CD8 T cells in Susac syndrome. With random hexamers, reverse transcription was performed on roughly 0.45 to 1 ug of RNA. Via MiXCR, TCRdb re-called the immunoSEQ multiplex PCR reads, giving one row per CDR3 protein. The data contain around 150,000 distinct CDR3 sequences, 93% of them singletons. The sequencing input was CD4+ T cells from PBMCs. Receptor source: a human donor in good health.

In this sample, this clonotype turned up once. The rearrangement uses TRBV14 and TRBJ2-3; 7 bases align to TRBD1. Germline trimming cut 4 bases from V and 1 base from J; bases unmatched to any gene: 8. This CDR3 has 16 amino acids. The germline V gene has CDR1 SGHDN and CDR2 FVKESK. CDR3 DNA: TGTGCCAGCAGCCTGAATGAGGGGGCAGGCACAGATACGCAGTATTTT. Its translation is CASSLNEGAGTDTQYF.

This clonotype was recorded once. The CDR3 nucleotides are TGTGCCAGCAGCGAAGTGGCTGGAGAAGCTTTCTTT. Protein sequence: CASSEVAGEAFF. The J gene is TRBJ1-1, the V gene TRBV3-1; D is uncertain. Germline CDR1 is LGHDT and CDR2 is YNNKEL (reference sequence). CDR3 length: 12 residues. V lost 5 bases and J 8 bases, leaving 12 bases between the germline ends.

J is TRBJ2-2 and V is TRBV28; the D gene could be TRBD1 or TRBD2 (5 bases each). Germline V gives CDR1 MDHEN, CDR2 SYDVKM. There are 16 residues in the CDR3. V was pared by 5 bases and J by 3 bases, with 16 bases between. The CDR3 reads CASSPVGTGYTGELFF. The DNA of the CDR3 is TGTGCCAGCAGTCCCGTCGGGACGGGGTACACCGGGGAGCTGTTTTTT.

V is TRBV14 and J is TRBJ2-7; 8 bases map to TRBD1. Germline V gene sequence: CDR1 SGHDN, CDR2 FVKESK. The J segment lost 7 bases and the V segment lost 4 bases, leaving 6 bases of the junction unmatched. The CDR3 spans 13 residues. The CDR3 nucleotides are TGTGCCAGCAGCCGGGACAGGTTGGGAGAGCAGTACTTC. Protein: CASSRDRLGEQYF.

The chain recombines TRBV7-8 with TRBJ2-7, with TRBD2 matching 8 bases. V shed 7 bases, J shed 3 bases, and the junction held 14 bases outside the gene matches. The CDR3 spans 16 residues. The germline V gene encodes CDR1 SGHVS and CDR2 FQNEAQ. The CDR3 bases are TGTGCCAGCACCCGGGGCGGGGGGTCGAGAAGCTACGAGCAGTACTTC. It translates to CASTRGGGSRSYEQYF.

CDR3 in DNA: TGTGCCAGCAGCTCGGGACTAGCGGTTTGGGAGCAGTACTTC. This encodes CASSSGLAVWEQYF. V and J are TRBV5-4 and TRBJ2-7; 11 bases line up with TRBD2. Losses at the gene ends were 3 bases for V and 7 bases for J; bases not matched to a gene: 6. The length of the CDR3 is 14 residues. Germline loops: CDR1 SGHNT, CDR2 YYREEE (reference sequence).

The chain couples TRBV7-9 to TRBJ1-2; TRBD1 is a possible D gene (6 bases). Trimming removed 4 bases from V and 3 bases from J, with 15 bases in between. Germline values: CDR1 SEHNR, CDR2 FQNEAQ (reference sequence). The CDR3 loop spans 15 amino acids. CDR3: CASSSSRQAHYGYTF. The CDR3 DNA reads as TGTGCCAGCAGCTCAAGCCGACAGGCTCACTATGGCTACACCTTC.

This clonotype was seen just once. The J gene is TRBJ1-3, the V gene TRBV29-1; D gene uncertain. Trimming left V 0 bases short and J 0 bases short, with 12 bases between. This CDR3 contains 16 residues. Looked up from germline, CDR1 is SQVTM and CDR2 is ANQGSEA. The CDR3 is CSVEDLGSASGNTIYF. The CDR3 nucleotides are TGCAGCGTTGAAGATTTAGGGAGTGCCTCTGGAAACACCATATATTTT.

The gene calls are TRBV4-1 and TRBJ1-2; no reliable D call. The CDR3 totals 14 residues. Trimming took off 1 base at V and 2 bases at J, with 8 bases between the two ends. CDR1 and CDR2 from the germline V gene are MGHRA and YSYEKL. CDR3 bases: TGCGCCAGCAGCCAAGGCGGTCTGAACTATGGCTACACCTTC. It specifies CASSQGGLNYGYTF.

This clonotype was detected only once. The rearrangement uses TRBV2 and TRBJ1-1, with a tentative D call TRBD1 (5 bases). Germline V gene lookup returns CDR1 SNHLY and CDR2 FYNNEI. The CDR3 is made up of 14 amino acids. Trimming shortened V by 5 bases and J by 3 bases, and 13 bases separated the two germline ends. The DNA for the CDR3 is TGTGCCAGCAGTCCCCGGGACCTCTACACTGAAGCTTTCTTT. Amino acid sequence: CASSPRDLYTEAFF.

The CDR3 region is CASSQVAGPTNYGYTF. CDR3 DNA: TGTGCCAGCAGCCAAGTGGCGGGACCTACTAACTATGGCTACACCTTC. The chain couples TRBV14 to TRBJ1-2; maybe TRBD1 (5 bases). The CDR3 covers 16 residues. CDR1 is SGHDN and CDR2 is FVKESK in the germline V gene. Between the trimmed V and J ends, which lost 1 base and 0 bases, there was a span of 12 bases.

The CDR3 coding sequence is TGTGCCAGCTCACCAAGGACGACTAGCGGGGGCCAAGAGACCCAGTACTTC. Its translation is CASSPRTTSGGQETQYF. This sequence joins TRBV18 and TRBJ2-5; 12 bases are a match to TRBD2. V shed 2 bases, J shed 1 base, and the junction held 5 bases outside the gene matches. Germline CDR1 reads KGHSH; CDR2 reads LQKENI. This CDR3 is 17 amino acids long.

The chain has TRBV3-1 and TRBJ2-5; 14 bases are shared with TRBD2. This CDR3 has 13 amino acids. J lost 13 bases, V lost 5 bases, and 6 bases had no gene match. Germline V gene lookup returns CDR1 LGHDT and CDR2 YNNKEL (reference sequence). This CDR3 reads CASSSGTSGGGYF. The DNA for the CDR3 is TGTGCCAGCAGCTCTGGGACTAGCGGGGGAGGGTACTTC.